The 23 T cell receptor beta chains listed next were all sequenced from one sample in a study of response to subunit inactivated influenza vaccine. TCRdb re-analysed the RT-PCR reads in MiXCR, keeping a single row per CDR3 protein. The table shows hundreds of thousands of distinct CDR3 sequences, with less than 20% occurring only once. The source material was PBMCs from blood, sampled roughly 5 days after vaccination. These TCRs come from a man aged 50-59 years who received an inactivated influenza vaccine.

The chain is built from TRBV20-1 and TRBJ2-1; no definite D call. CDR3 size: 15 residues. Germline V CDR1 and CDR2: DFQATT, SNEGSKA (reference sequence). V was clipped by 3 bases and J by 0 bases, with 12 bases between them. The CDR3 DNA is TGCAGTGCTAGTGGGCGACTGAGCTCCTACAATGAGCAGTTCTTC. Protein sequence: CSASGRLSSYNEQFF.

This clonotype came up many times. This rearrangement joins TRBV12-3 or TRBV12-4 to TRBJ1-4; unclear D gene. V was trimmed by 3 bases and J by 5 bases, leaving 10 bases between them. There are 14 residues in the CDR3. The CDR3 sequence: CASSFQQENEKLFF. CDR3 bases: TGTGCCAGCAGTTTTCAGCAGGAGAATGAAAAACTGTTTTTT.

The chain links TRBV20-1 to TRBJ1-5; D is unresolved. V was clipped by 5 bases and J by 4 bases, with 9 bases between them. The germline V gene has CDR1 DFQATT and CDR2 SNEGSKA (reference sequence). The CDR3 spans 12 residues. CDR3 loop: CSAVEGNQPQHF. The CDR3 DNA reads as TGCAGTGCTGTAGAGGGAAATCAGCCCCAGCATTTT.

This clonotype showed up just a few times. Here the CDR3 reads CASSPTRTSGRRDTQYF. For the CDR3, the DNA is TGTGCCAGCAGCCCAACCCGGACTAGCGGGAGGCGGGATACGCAGTATTTT. This chain uses TRBV7-8 with TRBJ2-3; TRBD2 aligns across 14 bases. This CDR3 contains 17 residues. V was clipped by 5 bases and J by 6 bases; unmatched bases: 10. CDR1 and CDR2 (germline): SGHVS, FQNEAQ.

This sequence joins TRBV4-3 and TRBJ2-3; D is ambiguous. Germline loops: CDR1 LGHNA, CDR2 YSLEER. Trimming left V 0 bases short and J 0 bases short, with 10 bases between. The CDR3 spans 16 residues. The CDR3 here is CASSQDWSTSTDTQYF. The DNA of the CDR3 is TGCGCCAGCAGCCAAGATTGGTCCACGAGCACAGATACGCAGTATTTT.

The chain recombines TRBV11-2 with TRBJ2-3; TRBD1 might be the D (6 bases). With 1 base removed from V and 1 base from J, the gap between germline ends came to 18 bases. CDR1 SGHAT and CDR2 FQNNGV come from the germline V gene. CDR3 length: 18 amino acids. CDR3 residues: CASSLVVRTVTGTDTQYF. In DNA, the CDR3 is TGTGCCAGCAGCTTAGTTGTTCGGACAGTTACAGGCACAGATACGCAGTATTTT.

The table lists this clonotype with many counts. DNA for the CDR3: TGTGCCAGTAGTATCCTCCTGGTTAGCGGGAGTATGAATGAGCAGTTCTTC. It encodes CASSILLVSGSMNEQFF. This rearrangement joins TRBV19 to TRBJ2-1; the match to TRBD2 covers 9 bases. V dropped 3 bases and J dropped 7; count of bases not matched to a gene: 13. CDR1 is LNHDA and CDR2 is SQIVND in the germline V gene (reference sequence). The CDR3 sequence is 17 residues long.

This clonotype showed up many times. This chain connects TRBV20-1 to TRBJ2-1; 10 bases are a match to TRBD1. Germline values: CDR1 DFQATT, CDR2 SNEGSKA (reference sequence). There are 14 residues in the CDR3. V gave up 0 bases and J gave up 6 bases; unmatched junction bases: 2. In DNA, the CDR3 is TGCAGTGCTAGAGACGGGACAGGGGTCAATGAGCAGTTCTTC. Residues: CSARDGTGVNEQFF.

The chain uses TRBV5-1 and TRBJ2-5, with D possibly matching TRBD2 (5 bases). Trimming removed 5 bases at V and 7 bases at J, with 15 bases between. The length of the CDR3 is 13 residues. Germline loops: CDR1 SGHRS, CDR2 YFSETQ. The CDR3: CASRLDSPGTQYF. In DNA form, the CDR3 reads TGCGCCAGCAGACTGGACTCGCCCGGGACCCAGTACTTC.

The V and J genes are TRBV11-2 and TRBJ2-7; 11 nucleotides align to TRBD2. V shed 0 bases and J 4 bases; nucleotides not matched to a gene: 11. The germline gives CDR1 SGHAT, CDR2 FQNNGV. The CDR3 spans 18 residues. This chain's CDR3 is CASSLDGASGRSRYEQYF. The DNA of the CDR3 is TGTGCCAGCAGCTTAGATGGAGCTAGCGGGAGGTCGAGGTACGAGCAGTACTTC. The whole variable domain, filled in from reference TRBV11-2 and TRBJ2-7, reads EAGVAQSPRYKIIEKRQSVAFWCNPISGHATLYWYQQILGQGPKLLIQFQNNGVVDDSQLPKDRFSAERLKGVDSTLKIQPAKLEDSAVYLCASSLDGASGRSRYEQYFGPGTRLTVT.

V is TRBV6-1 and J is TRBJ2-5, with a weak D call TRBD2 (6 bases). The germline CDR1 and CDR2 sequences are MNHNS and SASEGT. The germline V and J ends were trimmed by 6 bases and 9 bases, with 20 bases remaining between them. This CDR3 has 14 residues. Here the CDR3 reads CASSRGPGDRAQYF. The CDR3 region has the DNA TGTGCCAGCAGCCGAGGCCCGGGGGATCGGGCCCAGTACTTC.

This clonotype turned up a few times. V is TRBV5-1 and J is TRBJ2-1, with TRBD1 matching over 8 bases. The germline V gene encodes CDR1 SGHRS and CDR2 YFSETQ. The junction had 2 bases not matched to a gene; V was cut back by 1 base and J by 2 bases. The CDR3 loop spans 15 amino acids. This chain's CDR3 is CASSLWDRTYNEQFF. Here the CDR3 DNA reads TGCGCCAGCAGCTTGTGGGACAGGACCTACAATGAGCAGTTCTTC.

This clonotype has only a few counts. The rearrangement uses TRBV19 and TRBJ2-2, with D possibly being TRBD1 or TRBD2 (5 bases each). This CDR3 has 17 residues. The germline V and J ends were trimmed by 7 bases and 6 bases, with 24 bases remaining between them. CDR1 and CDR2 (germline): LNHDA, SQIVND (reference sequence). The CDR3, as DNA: TGTGCCAGTACCCAGACCCTCGTTTGGGGACGGGCCGGGGAGCTGTTTTTT. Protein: CASTQTLVWGRAGELFF.

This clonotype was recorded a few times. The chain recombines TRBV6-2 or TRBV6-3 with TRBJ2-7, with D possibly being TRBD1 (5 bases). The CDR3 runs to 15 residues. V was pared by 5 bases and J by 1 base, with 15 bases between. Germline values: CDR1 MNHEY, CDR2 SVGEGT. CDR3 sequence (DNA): TGTGCCAGCAGTGCCCGCCCAGCAGGGTCCTACGAGCAGTACTTC. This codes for CASSARPAGSYEQYF.

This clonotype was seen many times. Written as DNA, the CDR3 is TGTGCCAGCAGTGAGGGACGACACAATGAGCAGTTCTTC. Residues: CASSEGRHNEQFF. This chain uses TRBV25-1 with TRBJ2-1; D is possibly TRBD1 or TRBD2 (5 bases each). There are 13 residues in the CDR3. Germline V gene sequence: CDR1 MGHDK, CDR2 SYGVNS. The germline V and J ends were trimmed by 3 bases and 5 bases, with 8 bases remaining between them.

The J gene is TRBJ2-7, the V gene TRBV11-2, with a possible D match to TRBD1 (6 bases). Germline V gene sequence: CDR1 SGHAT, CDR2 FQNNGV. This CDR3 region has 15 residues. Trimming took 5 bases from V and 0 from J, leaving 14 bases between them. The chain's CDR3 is CASSHRQESSYEQYF. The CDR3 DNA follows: TGTGCCAGCAGCCACAGACAGGAATCCTCCTACGAGCAGTACTTC.

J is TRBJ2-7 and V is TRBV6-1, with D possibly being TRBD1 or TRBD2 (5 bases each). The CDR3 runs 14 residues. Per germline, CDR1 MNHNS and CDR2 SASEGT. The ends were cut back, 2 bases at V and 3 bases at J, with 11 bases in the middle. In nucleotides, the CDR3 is TGTGCCAGCAGTGAAATGGGGGTCGACTACGAGCAGTACTTC. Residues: CASSEMGVDYEQYF.

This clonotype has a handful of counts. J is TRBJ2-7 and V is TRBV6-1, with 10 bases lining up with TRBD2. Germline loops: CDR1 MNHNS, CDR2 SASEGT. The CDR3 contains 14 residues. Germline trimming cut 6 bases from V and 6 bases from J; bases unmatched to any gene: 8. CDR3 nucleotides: TGTGCCAGCAGCCAGGGTGGGACTAGCGTCGAGCAGTACTTC. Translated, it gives CASSQGGTSVEQYF.

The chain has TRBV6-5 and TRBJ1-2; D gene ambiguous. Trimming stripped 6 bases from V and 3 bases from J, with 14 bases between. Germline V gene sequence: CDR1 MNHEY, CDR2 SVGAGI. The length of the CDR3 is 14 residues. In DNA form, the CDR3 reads TGTGCCAGCAGCTTCTCGACCGGGGACTATGGCTACACCTTC. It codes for CASSFSTGDYGYTF.

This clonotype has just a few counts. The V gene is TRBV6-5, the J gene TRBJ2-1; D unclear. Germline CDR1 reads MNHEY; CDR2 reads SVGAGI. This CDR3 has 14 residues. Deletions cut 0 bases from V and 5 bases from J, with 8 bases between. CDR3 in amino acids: CASSYSGTHNEQFF. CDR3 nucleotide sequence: TGTGCCAGCAGTTACTCCGGCACTCACAATGAGCAGTTCTTC.

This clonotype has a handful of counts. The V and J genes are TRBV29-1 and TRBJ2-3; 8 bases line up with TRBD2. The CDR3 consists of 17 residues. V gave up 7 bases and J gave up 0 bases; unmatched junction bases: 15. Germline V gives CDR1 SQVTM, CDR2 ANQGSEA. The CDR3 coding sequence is TGCAGCGCCACCGAAGCGGGGGTTTTAACTAGCACAGATACGCAGTATTTT. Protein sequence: CSATEAGVLTSTDTQYF.

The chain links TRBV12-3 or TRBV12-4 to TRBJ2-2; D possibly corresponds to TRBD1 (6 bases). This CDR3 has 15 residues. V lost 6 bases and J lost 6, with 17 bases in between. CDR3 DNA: TGTGCCAGCAGACAGGGCATTCAATCCGCCGGGGAGCTGTTTTTT. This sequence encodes CASRQGIQSAGELFF.

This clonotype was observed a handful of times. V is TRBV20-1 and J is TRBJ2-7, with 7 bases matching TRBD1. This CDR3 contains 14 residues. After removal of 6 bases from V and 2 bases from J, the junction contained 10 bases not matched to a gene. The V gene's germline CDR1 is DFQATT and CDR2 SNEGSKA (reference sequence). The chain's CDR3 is CSATGALRTYEQYF. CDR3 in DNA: TGCAGTGCCACAGGGGCGCTAAGGACCTACGAGCAGTACTTC.